This T cell receptor (beta chain) was captured by sequencing in a study of identical twins. All donors were healthy, and all were Caucasian. TCRdb reprocessed the 5' RACE reads via MiXCR and lists one record per CDR3 protein. The data hold a few hundred thousand distinct CDR3 sequences, with approximately 8.3% observed a single time. The sample was also reused in another study, on yellow fever vaccine responses in identical twins.

Material for sequencing was CD8+ T cells sorted from blood. This sequence originates from a woman under 30 in good health.

The chain's CDR3 is CASSLQGPPNYNEQFF. The CDR3 nucleotides read TGTGCCAGCAGTCTACAGGGACCGCCAAACTACAATGAGCAGTTCTTC. This rearrangement joins TRBV27 to TRBJ2-1, with a possible D match to TRBD1 (6 bases). V was trimmed by 5 bases and J by 3 bases, leaving 17 bases between them. The CDR3 totals 16 residues. Per germline, CDR1 MNHEY and CDR2 SMNVEV (reference sequence).